Listed here is a single T cell receptor (beta chain). V lost 6 bases, J lost 5 bases, and 8 bases stayed unmatched. In germline, CDR1 is SNHLY, CDR2 FYNNEI. This CDR3 contains 14 residues. These data come from a study of blood T cell repertoires in COVID-19. About the study: Researchers got acute and convalescent COVID-19 samples from the United States, Italy and Spain. T cells, B-cell-depleted T cells, or PBMCs supplied cDNA or gDNA.

In the authors' workflow: For nucleated cells, counts were estimated from reference gene primer amplification. Sequencing was performed with immunoSEQ multiplex PCR; in TCRdb, only in-frame clones are kept and a portion is missing. The V and J calls and clone size come from that table; D and trimming were worked out from the DNA. The sample shows 70,000 to 90,000 clones, roughly 70% of them seen only once. The rearrangement joins TRBV2 to TRBJ2-7; 9 bases fit TRBD2. The source is a human donor with acute or convalescent COVID-19. The donor label of this sample is uncertain. The sequencing input was peripheral blood. The CDR3 DNA sequence: TGTGCCAGCAGGGCCGAGGGGACTAGCAACGAGCAGTACGTC. Translating gives CASRAEGTSNEQYV.